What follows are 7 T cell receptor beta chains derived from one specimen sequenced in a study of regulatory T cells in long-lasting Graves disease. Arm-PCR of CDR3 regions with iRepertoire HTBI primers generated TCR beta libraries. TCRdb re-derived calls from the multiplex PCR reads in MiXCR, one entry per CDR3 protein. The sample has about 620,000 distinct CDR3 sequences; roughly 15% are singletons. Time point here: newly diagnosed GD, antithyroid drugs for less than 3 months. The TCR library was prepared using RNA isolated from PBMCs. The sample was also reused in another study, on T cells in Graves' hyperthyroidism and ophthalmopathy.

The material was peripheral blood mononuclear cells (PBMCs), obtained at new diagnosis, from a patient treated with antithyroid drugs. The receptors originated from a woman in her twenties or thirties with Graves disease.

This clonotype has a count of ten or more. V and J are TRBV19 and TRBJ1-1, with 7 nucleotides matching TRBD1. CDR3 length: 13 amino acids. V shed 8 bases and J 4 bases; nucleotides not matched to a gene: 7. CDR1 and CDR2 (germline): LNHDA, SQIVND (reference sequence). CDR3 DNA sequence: TGTGCCAGTCGGTCGACAGGGCTCACTGAAGCTTTCTTT. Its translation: CASRSTGLTEAFF.

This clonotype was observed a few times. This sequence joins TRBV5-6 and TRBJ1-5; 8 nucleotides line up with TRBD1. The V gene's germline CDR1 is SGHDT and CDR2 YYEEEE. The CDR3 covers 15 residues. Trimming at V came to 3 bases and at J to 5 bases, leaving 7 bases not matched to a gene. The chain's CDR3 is CASSSGQGVYQPQHF. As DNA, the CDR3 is TGTGCCAGCAGCTCCGGACAGGGCGTGTATCAGCCCCAGCATTTT.

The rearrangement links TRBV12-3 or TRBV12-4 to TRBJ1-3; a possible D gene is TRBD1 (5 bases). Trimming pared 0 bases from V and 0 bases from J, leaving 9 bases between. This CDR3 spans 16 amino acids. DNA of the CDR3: TGTGCCAGCAGTTTAGCAGGGGCGAACTCTGGAAACACCATATATTTT. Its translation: CASSLAGANSGNTIYF.

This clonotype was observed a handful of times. The chain's CDR3 is CASSLLWTRKEKLFF. DNA of the CDR3: TGCGCCAGCAGCTTGTTGTGGACACGGAAAGAAAAACTGTTTTTT. This sequence joins TRBV5-1 and TRBJ1-4; the D gene is possibly TRBD1 (5 bases). The CDR3 runs to 15 residues. With 1 base removed from V and 8 bases from J, the gap between germline ends came to 15 bases. Germline loops: CDR1 SGHRS, CDR2 YFSETQ.

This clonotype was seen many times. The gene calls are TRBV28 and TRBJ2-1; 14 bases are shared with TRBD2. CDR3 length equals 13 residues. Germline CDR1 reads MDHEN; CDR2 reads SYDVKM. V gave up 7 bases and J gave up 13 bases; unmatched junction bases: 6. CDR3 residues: CASKTSGRALQFF. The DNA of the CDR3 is TGTGCCAGCAAGACTAGCGGGAGGGCCCTCCAGTTCTTC.

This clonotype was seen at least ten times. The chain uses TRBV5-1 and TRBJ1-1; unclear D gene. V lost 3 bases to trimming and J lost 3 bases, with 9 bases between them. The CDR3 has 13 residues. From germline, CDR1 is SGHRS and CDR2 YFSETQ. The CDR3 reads CASSSGMYTEAFF. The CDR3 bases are TGCGCCAGCAGCTCGGGAATGTACACTGAAGCTTTCTTT.

CDR3 sequence (DNA): TGTGCCAGCAGCTTAGCTGCGGGAGTGTCAGATACGCAGTATTTT. Its translation: CASSLAAGVSDTQYF. J is TRBJ2-3 and V is TRBV7-6, with 7 bases that match TRBD2. CDR3 length: 15 amino acids. In germline, CDR1 is SGHVS, CDR2 FNYEAQ. J gave up 4 bases and V 0 bases, and 4 bases lay outside the gene matches. Full variable domain (remainder filled in from reference TRBV7-6 and TRBJ2-3): GAGVSQSPRYKVTKRGQDVALRCDPISGHVSLYWYRQALGQGPEFLTYFNYEAQQDKSGLPNDRFSAERPEGSISTLTIQRTEQRDSAMYRCASSLAAGVSDTQYFGPGTRLTVL.